This T cell receptor beta chain was captured by sequencing in a study of blood T cell repertoires in COVID-19. Study details: Acute and convalescent COVID-19 samples came from the United States, Italy and Spain. The cDNA or gDNA used as material had been derived from T cells, B-cell-depleted T cells, or PBMCs.

As handled by the study authors: Amplification from reference gene primers served as the basis for estimated nucleated cell counts. TCRdb keeps only in-frame clones here, not all; method: immunoSEQ multiplex PCR. Clonal size and the V and J genes are those of that table, whereas D and trimming came from the DNA. In the table there are roughly 230,000 clones, under 90% of which are singletons. J lost 2 bases, V lost 8 bases, and 1 base had no gene match. This CDR3 is built from 13 residues. The sample holds a few counts of this clone. Participant age was about 18 to 89 years, and participants resided in about 25 US areas.

This rearrangement joins TRBV12-3 or TRBV12-4 to TRBJ2-2, with 8 nucleotides matching TRBD1. The sequenced material came from PBMCs or T cells enriched from blood (not recorded which). This clonotype originated in a woman in her fifties or sixties who had recovered from COVID-19. The CDR3 here is CASGQGNTGELFF. The CDR3 coding sequence is TGTGCCAGCGGACAGGGCAACACCGGGGAGCTGTTTTTT.